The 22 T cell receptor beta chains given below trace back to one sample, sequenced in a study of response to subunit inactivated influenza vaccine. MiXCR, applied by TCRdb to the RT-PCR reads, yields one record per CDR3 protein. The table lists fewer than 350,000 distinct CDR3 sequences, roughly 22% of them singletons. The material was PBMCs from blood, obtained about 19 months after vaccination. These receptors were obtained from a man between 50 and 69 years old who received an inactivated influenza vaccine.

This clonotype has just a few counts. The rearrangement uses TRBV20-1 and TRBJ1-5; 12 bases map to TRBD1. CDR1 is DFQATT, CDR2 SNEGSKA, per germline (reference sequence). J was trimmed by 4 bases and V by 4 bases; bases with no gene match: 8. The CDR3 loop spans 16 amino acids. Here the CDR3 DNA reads TGCAGTGCTACCAGGGACAGGGGGCAAGGGAATCAGCCCCAGCATTTT. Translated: CSATRDRGQGNQPQHF.

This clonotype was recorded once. DNA for the CDR3: TGCGCCAGCAGCCGGAACTCCCGAGACATTCAGTACTTC. Its translation is CASSRNSRDIQYF. The chain recombines TRBV5-1 with TRBJ2-4, with D unclear. Germline V gene lookup returns CDR1 SGHRS and CDR2 YFSETQ. The V and J ends lost 4 bases and 8 bases respectively, with 13 bases between them. This CDR3 comprises 13 residues.

The chain's CDR3 is CATRDRPGAKNIQYF. DNA of the CDR3: TGTGCCACCAGAGACAGGCCGGGAGCCAAAAACATTCAGTACTTC. This sequence joins TRBV24-1 and TRBJ2-4; D perhaps matches TRBD1 (6 bases). CDR1 is KGHDR, CDR2 SFDVKD, per germline. The CDR3 is 15 amino acids. The V end lost 7 bases, the J end lost 0 bases, and 12 bases lay between the germline ends.

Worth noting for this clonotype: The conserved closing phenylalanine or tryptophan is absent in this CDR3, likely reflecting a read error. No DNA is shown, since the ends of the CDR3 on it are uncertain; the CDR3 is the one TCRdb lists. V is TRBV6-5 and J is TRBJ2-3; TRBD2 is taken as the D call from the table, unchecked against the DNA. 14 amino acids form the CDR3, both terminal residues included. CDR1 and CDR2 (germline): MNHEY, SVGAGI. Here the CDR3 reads CASSSSLGTSGTVV.

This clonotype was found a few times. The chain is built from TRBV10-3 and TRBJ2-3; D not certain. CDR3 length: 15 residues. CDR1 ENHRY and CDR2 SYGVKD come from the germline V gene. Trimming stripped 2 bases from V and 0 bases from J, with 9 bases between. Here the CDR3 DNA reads TGTGCCATCAGTGAGGCGACTGCTAGCACAGATACGCAGTATTTT. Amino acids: CAISEATASTDTQYF.

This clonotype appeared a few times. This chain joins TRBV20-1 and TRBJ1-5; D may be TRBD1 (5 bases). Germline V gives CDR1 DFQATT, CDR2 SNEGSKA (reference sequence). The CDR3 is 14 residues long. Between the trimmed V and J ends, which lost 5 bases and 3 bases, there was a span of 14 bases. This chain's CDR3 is CSALGGRLNQPQHF. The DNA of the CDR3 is TGCAGTGCTCTGGGGGGACGGCTCAATCAGCCCCAGCATTTT.

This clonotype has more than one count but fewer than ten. CDR3 loop: CSARWRGSNQPQHF. CDR3 nucleotides: TGCAGTGCTAGGTGGAGGGGGAGCAATCAGCCCCAGCATTTT. The chain recombines TRBV20-1 with TRBJ1-5; the D gene is possibly TRBD1 (6 bases). The CDR3 sequence is 14 residues long. CDR1 is DFQATT and CDR2 is SNEGSKA in the germline V gene (reference sequence). The germline V and J ends were trimmed by 3 bases and 1 base, with 10 bases remaining between them.

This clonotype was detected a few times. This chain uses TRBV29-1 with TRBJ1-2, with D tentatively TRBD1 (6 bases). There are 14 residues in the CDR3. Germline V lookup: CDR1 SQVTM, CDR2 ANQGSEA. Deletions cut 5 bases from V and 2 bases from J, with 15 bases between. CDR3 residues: CSVPNGQFNYGYTF. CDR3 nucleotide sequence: TGCAGCGTTCCCAACGGACAGTTCAACTATGGCTACACCTTC.

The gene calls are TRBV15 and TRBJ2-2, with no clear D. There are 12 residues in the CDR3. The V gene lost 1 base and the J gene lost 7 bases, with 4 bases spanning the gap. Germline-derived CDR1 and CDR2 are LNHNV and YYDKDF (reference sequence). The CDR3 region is CATSRVDGELFF. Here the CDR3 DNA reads TGTGCCACCAGCAGAGTGGACGGGGAGCTGTTTTTT. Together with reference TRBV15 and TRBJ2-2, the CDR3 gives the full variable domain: DAMVIQNPRYQVTQFGKPVTLSCSQTLNHNVMYWYQQKSSQAPKLLFHYYDKDFNNEADTPDNFQSRRPNTSFCFLDIRSPGLGDTAMYLCATSRVDGELFFGEGSRLTVL.

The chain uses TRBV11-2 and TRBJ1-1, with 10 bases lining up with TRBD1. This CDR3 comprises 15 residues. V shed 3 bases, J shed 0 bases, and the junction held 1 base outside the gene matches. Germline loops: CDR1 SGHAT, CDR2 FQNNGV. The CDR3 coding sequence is TGTGCCAGCAGCTTGACAGGGGGCATGAACACTGAAGCTTTCTTT. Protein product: CASSLTGGMNTEAFF.

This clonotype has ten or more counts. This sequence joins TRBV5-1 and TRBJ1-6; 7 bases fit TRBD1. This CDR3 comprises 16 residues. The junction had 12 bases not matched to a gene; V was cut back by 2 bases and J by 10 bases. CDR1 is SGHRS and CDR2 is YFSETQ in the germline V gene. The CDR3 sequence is CASSFESGTASSPLHF. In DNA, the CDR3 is TGCGCCAGCAGCTTCGAGTCCGGGACAGCATCATCACCCCTCCACTTT.

CDR3 nucleotide sequence: TGTGCCAGCAGCAGACCCCAAGGGGGATATAGACACTACAATGAGCAGTTCTTC. Translating gives CASSRPQGGYRHYNEQFF. V is TRBV21-1 and J is TRBJ2-1; TRBD1 is the table's D call and was not checked against the DNA. TRBV21-1 is tagged as a pseudogene. The CDR3 is 18 amino acids.

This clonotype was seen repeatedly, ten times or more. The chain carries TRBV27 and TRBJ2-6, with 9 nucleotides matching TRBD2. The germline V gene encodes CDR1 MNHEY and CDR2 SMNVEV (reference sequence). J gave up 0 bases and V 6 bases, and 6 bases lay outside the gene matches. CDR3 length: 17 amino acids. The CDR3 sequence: CASRRLAELSGANVLTF. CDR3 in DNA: TGTGCCAGCAGGCGACTAGCGGAGCTCTCTGGGGCCAACGTCCTGACTTTC.

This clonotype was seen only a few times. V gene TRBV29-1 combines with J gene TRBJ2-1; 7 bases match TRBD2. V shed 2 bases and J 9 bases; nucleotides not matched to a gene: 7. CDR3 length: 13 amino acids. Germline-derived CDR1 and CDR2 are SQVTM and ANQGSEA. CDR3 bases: TGCAGCGTTGAAAGGGCAGGGAGGGGTGAGCAGTTCTTC. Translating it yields CSVERAGRGEQFF.

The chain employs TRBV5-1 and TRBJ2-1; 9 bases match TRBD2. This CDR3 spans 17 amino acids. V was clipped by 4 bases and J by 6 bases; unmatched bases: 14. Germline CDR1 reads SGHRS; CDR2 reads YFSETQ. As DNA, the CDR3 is TGCGCCAGCAGCCCAGGCCCTAGCGGGGTTATGGGCAATGAGCAGTTCTTC. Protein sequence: CASSPGPSGVMGNEQFF.

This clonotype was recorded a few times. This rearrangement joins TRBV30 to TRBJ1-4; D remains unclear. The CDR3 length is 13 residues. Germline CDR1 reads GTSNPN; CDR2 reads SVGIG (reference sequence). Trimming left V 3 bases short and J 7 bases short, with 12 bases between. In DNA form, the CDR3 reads TGTGCCTGGAGCGAGAATCGGGGTGAAAAACTGTTTTTT. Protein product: CAWSENRGEKLFF. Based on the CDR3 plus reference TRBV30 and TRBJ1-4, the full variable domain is SQTIHQWPATLVQPVGSPLSLECTVEGTSNPNLYWYRQAAGRGLQLLFYSVGIGQISSEVPQNLSASRPQDRQFILSSKKLLLSDSGFYLCAWSENRGEKLFFGSGTQLSVL.

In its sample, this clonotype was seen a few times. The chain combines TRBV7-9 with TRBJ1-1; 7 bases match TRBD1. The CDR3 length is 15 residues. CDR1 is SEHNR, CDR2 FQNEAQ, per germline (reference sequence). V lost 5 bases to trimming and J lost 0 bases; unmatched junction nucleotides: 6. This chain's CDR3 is CASSQQGIMNTEAFF. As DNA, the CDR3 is TGTGCCAGCAGCCAACAGGGGATCATGAACACTGAAGCTTTCTTT.

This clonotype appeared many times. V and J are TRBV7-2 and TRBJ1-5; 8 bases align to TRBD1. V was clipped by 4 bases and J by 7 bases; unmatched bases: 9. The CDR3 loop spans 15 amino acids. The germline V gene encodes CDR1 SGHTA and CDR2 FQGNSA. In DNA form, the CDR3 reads TGTGCCAGCAGCTGGGGGACAGGTCGTCAGCAGCCCCAGCATTTT. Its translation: CASSWGTGRQQPQHF.

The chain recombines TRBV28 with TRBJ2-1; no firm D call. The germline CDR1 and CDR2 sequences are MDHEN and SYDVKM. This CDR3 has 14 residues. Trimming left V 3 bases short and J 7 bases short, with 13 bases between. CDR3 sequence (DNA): TGTGCCAGCAGTTTGGTTCGGTTCATGAATGAGCAGTTCTTC. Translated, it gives CASSLVRFMNEQFF.

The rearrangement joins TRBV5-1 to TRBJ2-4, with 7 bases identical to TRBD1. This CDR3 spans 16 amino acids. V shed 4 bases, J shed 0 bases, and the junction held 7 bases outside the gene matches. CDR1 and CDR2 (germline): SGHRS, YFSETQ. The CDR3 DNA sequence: TGCGCCAGCAGCGGGGGACAGCAGGTAGCCAAAAACATTCAGTACTTC. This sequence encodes CASSGGQQVAKNIQYF. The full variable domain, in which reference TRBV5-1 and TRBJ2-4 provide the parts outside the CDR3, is KAGVTQTPRYLIKTRGQQVTLSCSPISGHRSVSWYQQTPGQGLQFLFEYFSETQRNKGNFPGRFSGRQFSNSRSEMNVSTLELGDSALYLCASSGGQQVAKNIQYFGAGTRLSVL.

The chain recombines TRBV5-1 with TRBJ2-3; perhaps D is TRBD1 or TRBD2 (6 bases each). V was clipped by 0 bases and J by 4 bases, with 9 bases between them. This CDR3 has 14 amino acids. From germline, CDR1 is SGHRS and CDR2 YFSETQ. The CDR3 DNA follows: TGCGCCAGCAGCTTGGTGGGGGGCGCAGATACGCAGTATTTT. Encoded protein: CASSLVGGADTQYF. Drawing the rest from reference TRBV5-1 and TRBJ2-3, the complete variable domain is KAGVTQTPRYLIKTRGQQVTLSCSPISGHRSVSWYQQTPGQGLQFLFEYFSETQRNKGNFPGRFSGRQFSNSRSEMNVSTLELGDSALYLCASSLVGGADTQYFGPGTRLTVL.

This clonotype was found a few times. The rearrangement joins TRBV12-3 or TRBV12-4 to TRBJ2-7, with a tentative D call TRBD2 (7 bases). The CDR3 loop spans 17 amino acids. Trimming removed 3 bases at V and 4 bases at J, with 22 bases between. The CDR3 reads CASSFTPLRGGSYEQYF. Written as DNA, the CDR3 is TGTGCCAGCAGTTTCACCCCCCTGAGGGGGGGCAGTTACGAGCAGTACTTC.